The present TCR beta chain was sequenced within a study of cytomegalovirus exposure and HLA in healthy donors. Study-level background: Most genotyped donors, approximately 81% of about 360, had Caucasian-associated genetic ancestry.

On this clone itself: Antigen specificity is unknown.

With 60 Vbeta and 13 Jbeta primers, the PCR was carried out. Assay: immunoSEQ multiplex PCR; the TCRdb copy retains only in-frame clones and omits some. The data hold approximately 120,000 clones, with roughly 78% observed a single time. Broader study findings: The listing of 150 to 200 TCR beta chains classed them as cytomegalovirus-associated. Reportedly, diagnosis of cytomegalovirus status by the classifier showed high specificity and sensitivity. In an earlier analysis, about 87% or about 30%: the productive usage of most TCR beta V segments.

Germline V gene data show CDR1 as SGHTA and CDR2 as FQGNSA. V lost 1 base, J lost 5 bases, and 17 bases lay in between. The CDR3 is made up of 16 amino acids. This TCR derives from a middle-aged woman in good health and CMV-seronegative. Sequencing was done on a sample of PBMCs. The chain recombines TRBV7-2 with TRBJ2-5; D might be TRBD2 (7 bases). The CDR3 DNA reads TGTGCCAGCAGCTTAGTGGTTGGGGGGGGCTCGGAGACCCAGTACTTC. This encodes CASSLVVGGGSETQYF.